This T cell receptor beta chain was recorded in a study of PD-L1 blockade in urothelial cancer. TCR analog templates of synthetic origin were spiked into each PCR. Assay: immunoSEQ multiplex PCR; the TCRdb copy retains only in-frame clones and omits some. Of some 23,000 clones in the sample, under 90% were seen once. Time point given: peripheral blood 6 weeks after treatment start. The V end lost 3 bases, the J end lost 7 bases, and 19 bases lay between the germline ends. The CDR3 contains 16 residues. The germline V gene has CDR1 KGHSH and CDR2 LQKENI. The sample consisted of PBMCs, taken around atezolizumab (anti-PD-L1) treatment. This receptor was obtained from a man in his 70s with urothelial cancer. The V gene is TRBV18, the J gene TRBJ2-1, with a tentative D call TRBD2 (6 bases). The CDR3 is CASSPPEGFVMNEQFF. Here the CDR3 DNA reads TGTGCCAGCTCACCCCCGGAGGGCTTCGTTATGAATGAGCAGTTCTTC.